One sample yielded the 27 T cell receptor beta chains listed below, sequenced in a study of human T cells and chemical hapten exposure. Time point: pre-sensitization, week 0. Stated treatment: therapeutic diphenylcyclopropenone sensitization with weekly scalp DPC. TCRdb processed the RACE reads anew with MiXCR; each CDR3 protein has one entry. Of about 380,000 distinct CDR3 sequences listed, less than 6.5% were seen once; the top ten hold around 2.6%. The sequencing used whole blood, collected in connection with sensitization to the hapten diphenylcyclopropenone (DPC). The source is a woman aged 45-59 years with alopecia areata. Some clones in this sample may be carry-over from other donors' samples.

The chain uses TRBV20-1 and TRBJ2-7, with D possibly being TRBD1 or TRBD2 (5 bases each). This CDR3 has 13 amino acids. The germline V gene encodes CDR1 DFQATT and CDR2 SNEGSKA (reference sequence). V was pared by 2 bases and J by 2 bases, with 10 bases between. The chain's CDR3 is CSARWDVAYEQYF. DNA of the CDR3: TGCAGTGCTAGATGGGACGTCGCCTACGAGCAGTACTTC.

This clonotype was seen at least ten times. This chain links TRBV27 with TRBJ2-1, with 8 bases fitting TRBD1. CDR3 size: 17 residues. The V gene's germline CDR1 is MNHEY and CDR2 SMNVEV (reference sequence). V trimming: 0 bases; J trimming: 6 bases; junction bases outside the gene matches: 10. The CDR3: CASSLSVGQGALNEQFF. The CDR3 DNA reads as TGTGCCAGCAGTTTATCGGTGGGGCAGGGGGCACTCAATGAGCAGTTCTTC.

This clonotype came up many times. V is TRBV5-1 and J is TRBJ2-5; perhaps D is TRBD1 or TRBD2 (5 bases each). Germline lookup yields CDR1 SGHRS and CDR2 YFSETQ. The CDR3 is made up of 15 amino acids. Trimming left V 0 bases short and J 5 bases short, with 14 bases between. The chain's CDR3 is CASSLGSGTIETQYF. The CDR3 DNA reads TGCGCCAGCAGCTTGGGTTCCGGGACCATCGAGACCCAGTACTTC.

The chain employs TRBV29-1 and TRBJ1-5; no reliable D call. This CDR3 contains 13 residues. Germline V gene data show CDR1 as SQVTM and CDR2 as ANQGSEA. V lost 1 base to trimming and J lost 4 bases, with 8 bases between them. The CDR3 is CSVEGEGNQPQHF. The CDR3 region has the DNA TGCAGCGTTGAAGGGGAAGGTAATCAGCCCCAGCATTTT.

The chain couples TRBV20-1 to TRBJ1-5; 8 bases map to TRBD1. After removal of 6 bases from V and 2 bases from J, the junction contained 6 bases not matched to a gene. Germline V gene data show CDR1 as DFQATT and CDR2 as SNEGSKA (reference sequence). CDR3 length: 14 residues. The CDR3 protein is CSASGQGGNQPQHF. For the CDR3, the DNA is TGCAGTGCCTCTGGACAGGGAGGCAATCAGCCCCAGCATTTT.

Comment on this clonotype: A clone one base away is much larger, so this may be a read error. The V gene is TRBV7-9, the J gene TRBJ1-1; no definite D call. This CDR3 has 13 amino acids. CDR1 SEHNR and CDR2 FQNEAQ come from the germline V gene (reference sequence). The CDR3 protein is CASSSNRNTVAFF. The CDR3 DNA reads TGTGCCAGCAGCTCCAATCGGAACACTGTAGCTTTCTTT.

The chain couples TRBV13 to TRBJ2-7; 9 positions match TRBD1. Germline lookup yields CDR1 PRHDT and CDR2 FYEKMQ (reference sequence). Unmatched junction bases numbered 6, after V lost 2 bases and J lost 4 bases. The CDR3 contains 15 residues. The CDR3 loop reads CASSLPGTGFYEQYF. The CDR3 DNA reads as TGTGCCAGCAGCTTACCCGGGACAGGGTTTTACGAGCAGTACTTC.

The table lists this clonotype with many counts. This chain joins TRBV4-2 and TRBJ1-5; D is ambiguous. Germline V gene data show CDR1 as LGHNA and CDR2 as YNFKEQ. The V end lost 1 base, the J end lost 4 bases, and 5 bases lay between the germline ends. The CDR3 covers 13 residues. The CDR3 nucleotides read TGTGCCAGCAGCCAAGCTTCGAATCAGCCCCAGCATTTT. Its translation is CASSQASNQPQHF.

This clonotype was seen ten or more times. This chain joins TRBV12-3 or TRBV12-4 and TRBJ2-7; D remains ambiguous. V was pared by 3 bases and J by 3 bases, with 6 bases between. The CDR3 runs to 12 residues. CDR3: CASSFGNYEQYF. The DNA of the CDR3 is TGTGCCAGCAGTTTTGGCAACTACGAGCAGTACTTC.

This clonotype was counted a few times. In DNA form, the CDR3 reads TGTGCCAGCAGCGAGCGGACAGGGGGCACCGGGGAGCTGTTTTTT. Its translation: CASSERTGGTGELFF. This sequence joins TRBV7-2 and TRBJ2-2; 10 bases are shared with TRBD1. The CDR3 has 15 residues. V shed 5 bases, J shed 4 bases, and the junction held 4 bases outside the gene matches. The germline gives CDR1 SGHTA, CDR2 FQGNSA.

This clonotype was seen ten or more times. The chain uses TRBV7-9 and TRBJ2-3; D possibly corresponds to TRBD2 (6 bases). Germline V lookup: CDR1 SEHNR, CDR2 FQNEAQ (reference sequence). The CDR3 has 15 residues. V lost 11 bases and J 2 bases, leaving 20 bases between the germline ends. The CDR3 DNA is TGTGCCGTTCCAGGGAAGCGGGTGATCACAGATACGCAGTATTTT. Its translation is CAVPGKRVITDTQYF.

This clonotype was counted a few times. The chain recombines TRBV5-6 with TRBJ2-5; the D gene is possibly TRBD1 (6 bases). Per germline, CDR1 SGHDT and CDR2 YYEEEE. There are 13 residues in the CDR3. The V end was cut by 4 bases, the J end by 2 bases, with 9 bases between. The DNA of the CDR3 is TGTGCCAGCAGCAAGGACAGACAAGAGACCCAGTACTTC. Translation gives CASSKDRQETQYF.

A few counts support this clonotype. CDR3 coding DNA: TGTGCCAGCAGAAAGACAGGGGGCACGACAGATACGCAGTATTTT. This gives the protein CASRKTGGTTDTQYF. The chain uses TRBV2 and TRBJ2-3; 10 bases are shared with TRBD1. In germline, CDR1 is SNHLY, CDR2 FYNNEI. The CDR3 consists of 15 residues. The J segment lost 3 bases and the V segment lost 6 bases, leaving 6 bases of the junction unmatched.

This clonotype was seen repeatedly, ten times or more. V gene TRBV7-9 combines with J gene TRBJ2-3, with a possible D match to TRBD2 (5 bases). This CDR3 contains 13 residues. CDR1 and CDR2 (germline): SEHNR, FQNEAQ (reference sequence). Trimming pared 3 bases from V and 2 bases from J, leaving 6 bases between. This CDR3 reads CASSFRDTDTQYF. The CDR3 region has the DNA TGTGCCAGCAGCTTCCGGGACACAGATACGCAGTATTTT.

The chain combines TRBV11-2 with TRBJ2-1, with TRBD1 identical over 8 bases. Germline V lookup: CDR1 SGHAT, CDR2 FQNNGV. The CDR3 contains 19 residues. J gave up 0 bases and V 1 base, and 11 bases lay outside the gene matches. DNA for the CDR3: TGTGCCAGCAGCTTAGTTTTCTCCGGGCAGGGGGCCTCCTACAATGAGCAGTTCTTC. This codes for CASSLVFSGQGASYNEQFF.

The chain links TRBV12-3 or TRBV12-4 to TRBJ2-7; TRBD2 aligns across 8 bases. The ends lost 6 bases at V and 6 bases at J; junction bases unmatched: 10. The CDR3 is 14 residues long. CDR3: CASRGAGVLGEQYF. CDR3 in DNA: TGTGCCAGCAGGGGAGCGGGAGTTTTGGGCGAGCAGTACTTC.

The sample holds a few counts of this clonotype. The rearrangement uses TRBV18 and TRBJ2-3, with D perhaps TRBD1 (6 bases). Deletions cut 0 bases from V and 6 bases from J, with 10 bases between. This CDR3 has 14 residues. CDR1 is KGHSH and CDR2 is LQKENI in the germline V gene. The CDR3 sequence is CASSPPGAGDTQYF. In nucleotides, the CDR3 is TGTGCCAGCTCACCACCGGGGGCCGGGGATACGCAGTATTTT.

The chain uses TRBV7-8 and TRBJ1-2; TRBD1 matches 11 bases. The CDR3 contains 15 residues. Germline assignment: CDR1 SGHVS and CDR2 FQNEAQ. The junction had 8 bases not matched to a gene; V was cut back by 5 bases and J by 6 bases. The CDR3 spells CASSIRTGGADGYTF. CDR3 sequence (DNA): TGTGCCAGCAGCATAAGGACAGGGGGCGCGGATGGCTACACCTTC. The whole variable domain, remainder taken from reference TRBV7-8 and TRBJ1-2, is GAGVSQSPRYKVAKRGQDVALRCDPISGHVSLFWYQQALGQGPEFLTYFQNEAQLDKSGLPSDRFFAERPEGSVSTLKIQRTQQEDSAVYLCASSIRTGGADGYTFGSGTRLTVV.

The V and J genes are TRBV27 and TRBJ2-1; 8 nucleotides match TRBD2. The CDR3 covers 13 residues. Trimming cost V 2 bases and J 8 bases; bases outside gene matches: 2. Germline assignment: CDR1 MNHEY and CDR2 SMNVEV (reference sequence). The CDR3 sequence is CASSLRGGDEQFF. DNA for the CDR3: TGTGCCAGCAGTTTACGGGGGGGGGATGAGCAGTTCTTC.

V gene TRBV12-3 or TRBV12-4 combines with J gene TRBJ1-5; 7 bases align to TRBD1. Unmatched junction bases numbered 10, after V lost 2 bases and J lost 0 bases. The CDR3 consists of 18 residues. The CDR3 DNA sequence: TGTGCCAGCAGTTTAATCGTCGGGACAGTCTATAGCAATCAGCCCCAGCATTTT. Its protein product is CASSLIVGTVYSNQPQHF.

This clonotype came up many times. This sequence joins TRBV6-2 or TRBV6-3 and TRBJ1-1; no firm D call. The germline gives CDR1 MNHEY, CDR2 SVGEGT. Trimming removed 7 bases from V and 2 bases from J, with 14 bases in between. This CDR3 region has 14 residues. The CDR3 DNA reads TGTGCCAGCATCCCCCCGGGGTCTAACACTGAAGCTTTCTTT. The encoded protein is CASIPPGSNTEAFF.

This clonotype was counted between two and nine times. The rearrangement joins TRBV5-6 to TRBJ1-3; maybe TRBD1 (5 bases). The CDR3 extends over 16 amino acids. V was shortened by 5 bases and J by 0 bases, with 15 bases between the two germline ends. Germline assignment: CDR1 SGHDT and CDR2 YYEEEE. The CDR3 DNA sequence: TGTGCCAGCAGTTACGGGACGGGCCGCTCTGGAAACACCATATATTTT. Translated: CASSYGTGRSGNTIYF.

This clonotype was observed many times. The CDR3 sequence: CSPQPTSGSREQYF. In DNA form, the CDR3 reads TGCAGTCCCCAACCCACTAGCGGGAGCAGGGAGCAGTACTTC. V gene TRBV20-1 combines with J gene TRBJ2-7; TRBD2 matches at 11 bases. The trim removed 8 bases at V and 7 bases at J, leaving 13 bases unmatched. The CDR3 length is 14 residues. Germline assignment: CDR1 DFQATT and CDR2 SNEGSKA (reference sequence).

This chain joins TRBV4-1 and TRBJ1-5; a weak D match, TRBD1 (6 bases). Trimming left V 2 bases short and J 6 bases short, with 11 bases between. Germline V gene data show CDR1 as MGHRA and CDR2 as YSYEKL. The CDR3 contains 14 residues. CDR3 region: CASSQRGAGQPQHF. DNA of the CDR3: TGCGCCAGCAGCCAACGGGGGGCGGGTCAGCCCCAGCATTTT.

In its sample, this clonotype was seen many times. The chain is built from TRBV28 and TRBJ2-7, with TRBD1 as a possible D gene (6 bases). From germline, CDR1 is MDHEN and CDR2 SYDVKM. There are 15 residues in the CDR3. Trimming cost V 3 bases and J 0 bases, with 12 bases left between them. The CDR3 region has the DNA TGTGCCAGCAGTTTCAGGGGCCTCAGCTCCTACGAGCAGTACTTC. Amino acid sequence: CASSFRGLSSYEQYF.

The chain combines TRBV10-3 with TRBJ2-5, with a weak D call TRBD2 (6 bases). The CDR3 has 14 amino acids. Germline CDR1 and CDR2: ENHRY and SYGVKD. V lost 1 base to trimming and J lost 5 bases, with 11 bases between them. The CDR3 reads CAISEWGGGETQYF. The CDR3 nucleotides are TGTGCCATCAGTGAGTGGGGAGGAGGTGAGACCCAGTACTTC.

This clonotype was observed at least ten times. The V call is TRBV6-1, the J call TRBJ1-6; the D is unclear. The ends were cut back, 1 base at V and 11 bases at J, with 12 bases in the middle. Germline CDR1 MNHNS, CDR2 SASEGT. CDR3 length: 14 residues. The CDR3 DNA reads as TGTGCCAGCAGTGAAGGTCAGAGTAAACCACCCCTCCACTTT. Translating gives CASSEGQSKPPLHF.